These 20 T cell receptor beta chains were sequenced from one sample in a study of blood T cells in healthy people across ages. Together with a sample-barcoded 5' primer, a J-beta primer mix was included in a second PCR lasting roughly 7 to 11 cycles. TCRdb redid the calling of the 5' RACE reads with MiXCR, one entry per CDR3 protein. The repertoire holds 1.5 million to 1.8 million distinct CDR3 sequences, with roughly 43% as singletons. Sequenced: blood. The receptors derive from a young woman in good health.

This clonotype was recorded only once. The J gene is TRBJ2-1, the V gene TRBV11-2; possible D gene TRBD2, 5 bases. The tail of the sequence fits TRBJ2-7 better, so the J call may be wrong. The CDR3 is 15 amino acids. Germline CDR1 reads SGHAT; CDR2 reads FQNNGV. The CDR3 region is CASSKIGGRPDEQYF. The CDR3 DNA reads as TGTGCCAGCAGTAAGATCGGAGGCAGGCCGGATGAGCAGTACTTC.

This clonotype was detected only a few times. J is TRBJ2-1 and V is TRBV7-2, with D possibly matching TRBD1 (5 bases). This CDR3 has 19 amino acids. Between the trimmed V and J ends, which lost 3 bases and 0 bases, there was a span of 21 bases. CDR1 is SGHTA, CDR2 FQGNSA, per germline. CDR3 sequence reads: CASSLVPLIRVSSYNEQFF. CDR3 bases: TGTGCCAGCAGCTTGGTCCCCTTAATCAGGGTTAGCTCCTACAATGAGCAGTTCTTC.

The CDR3 bases are TGTGCCAGCAGTTACCTAGCGGGAGGGCCCTGGCACTCCTACAATGAGCAGTTCTTC. Protein: CASSYLAGGPWHSYNEQFF. The chain carries TRBV6-5 and TRBJ2-1; 12 nucleotides agree with TRBD2. The CDR3 is 19 residues long. In germline, CDR1 is MNHEY, CDR2 SVGAGI. V shed 2 bases, J shed 0 bases, and the junction held 8 bases outside the gene matches.

The chain has TRBV4-3 and TRBJ2-7; TRBD1 matches at 9 bases. This CDR3 is 16 amino acids long. Germline V lookup: CDR1 LGHNA, CDR2 YSLEER. With V trimmed by 0 bases and J by 6 bases, 9 bases remained unmatched. For the CDR3, the DNA is TGCGCCAGCAGCCAAGATTTTTACGGGACAGGGTGCGAGCAGTACTTC. It encodes CASSQDFYGTGCEQYF.

This clonotype was seen more than once but under ten times. This chain links TRBV4-3 with TRBJ2-5; D not certain. The CDR3 is 13 amino acids. From germline, CDR1 is LGHNA and CDR2 YSLEER. V was clipped by 1 base and J by 3 bases, with 6 bases between them. This chain's CDR3 is CASSQVLEETQYF. In DNA form, the CDR3 reads TGCGCCAGCAGCCAAGTTTTGGAAGAGACCCAGTACTTC.

This sequence joins TRBV27 and TRBJ2-2; TRBD2 matches 9 bases. This CDR3 region has 16 residues. The germline CDR1 and CDR2 sequences are MNHEY and SMNVEV (reference sequence). V dropped 5 bases and J dropped 7; count of bases not matched to a gene: 11. The CDR3 DNA is TGTGCCAGCAGTCAAGACGCAGCGGGAGGAGGCGGGGAGCTGTTTTTT. This translates into CASSQDAAGGGGELFF.

V is TRBV6-6 and J is TRBJ2-3; maybe TRBD1 (5 bases). Germline assignment: CDR1 MNHNY and CDR2 SVGAGI (reference sequence). V lost 0 bases and J lost 2, with 12 bases in between. CDR3 length: 16 residues. CDR3 DNA: TGTGCCAGCAGTTACTCGAGGAACAGGTTCACAGATACGCAGTATTTT. It encodes CASSYSRNRFTDTQYF.

In its sample, this clonotype was seen a few times. The V gene is TRBV27, the J gene TRBJ2-7, with D hard to call. This CDR3 spans 16 amino acids. Trimming took off 1 base at V and 2 bases at J, with 15 bases between the two ends. CDR1 is MNHEY, CDR2 SMNVEV, per germline (reference sequence). The CDR3 protein is CASSLLGYGETYEQYF. The CDR3 DNA reads as TGTGCCAGCAGTTTATTGGGATATGGAGAGACCTACGAGCAGTACTTC.

This clonotype was counted between two and nine times. The CDR3, as DNA: TGCAGTGCCCCTGCGGGTCTAGCGGGTATCAATGAGCAGTTCTTC. It specifies CSAPAGLAGINEQFF. The chain carries TRBV20-1 and TRBJ2-1, with 8 bases matching TRBD2. The CDR3 runs 15 residues. V lost 6 bases, J lost 6 bases, and 13 bases stayed unmatched. The germline gives CDR1 DFQATT, CDR2 SNEGSKA (reference sequence).

V is TRBV12-3 or TRBV12-4 and J is TRBJ2-1, with 8 bases matching TRBD2. The CDR3 covers 15 residues. The trim removed 4 bases at V and 5 bases at J, leaving 7 bases unmatched. The chain's CDR3 is CASSSRTSTNNEQFF. CDR3 in DNA: TGTGCCAGCAGTTCACGGACTAGCACCAACAATGAGCAGTTCTTC.

About this clonotype: Germline is not matched at one junction end, which may reflect a read error. The chain couples TRBV12-3 or TRBV12-4 to TRBJ1-1; D may be TRBD1 (6 bases). The CDR3 covers 15 residues. The CDR3 is CAGSLGAGGTTEAFF. CDR3 DNA sequence: TGTGCCGGCAGTTTGGGGGCGGGGGGCACCACTGAAGCTTTCTTT.

The chain employs TRBV7-9 and TRBJ2-1; 8 bases match TRBD2. The trim removed 10 bases at V and 7 bases at J, leaving 12 bases unmatched. The CDR3 has 14 amino acids. The germline V gene encodes CDR1 SEHNR and CDR2 FQNEAQ (reference sequence). The CDR3 sequence is CANKGLGDPNEQFF. The CDR3 DNA sequence: TGTGCCAACAAGGGACTAGGGGATCCAAATGAGCAGTTCTTC.

This clonotype turned up a few times. The J gene is TRBJ1-4, the V gene TRBV12-3 or TRBV12-4; D ambiguous. The germline V and J ends were trimmed by 7 bases and 10 bases, with 16 bases remaining between them. CDR3 length: 13 amino acids. CDR3 in amino acids: CASTYGPQGKLFF. In nucleotides, the CDR3 is TGTGCCAGCACCTATGGACCGCAAGGAAAACTGTTTTTT.

The chain combines TRBV29-1 with TRBJ2-3, with 10 bases lining up with TRBD2. This CDR3 is 13 amino acids long. Germline loops: CDR1 SQVTM, CDR2 ANQGSEA. The V segment lost 4 bases and the J segment 6 bases; nucleotides outside the gene matches: 4. The CDR3 sequence is CSVGASGSDTQYF. The CDR3 nucleotides read TGCAGCGTTGGGGCTAGCGGGAGTGATACGCAGTATTTT.

This sequence joins TRBV27 and TRBJ2-2; D gene ambiguous. This CDR3 spans 14 amino acids. The germline V gene has CDR1 MNHEY and CDR2 SMNVEV (reference sequence). The V gene lost 7 bases and the J gene lost 0 bases, with 9 bases spanning the gap. The CDR3 loop reads CASTVGTNTGELFF. Written as DNA, the CDR3 is TGTGCCAGCACAGTGGGGACGAACACCGGGGAGCTGTTTTTT.

This chain connects TRBV20-1 to TRBJ1-5; TRBD1 matches at 8 bases. J was trimmed by 3 bases and V by 4 bases; bases with no gene match: 8. Germline CDR1 reads DFQATT; CDR2 reads SNEGSKA (reference sequence). This CDR3 spans 15 amino acids. In DNA, the CDR3 is TGCAGTGCTACCCGGGCAGGGGGCTACAATCAGCCCCAGCATTTT. Amino acids: CSATRAGGYNQPQHF.

The table lists this clonotype with a count of one. Just one base apart from a much larger clone, this may be a read error. The rearrangement joins TRBV11-2 to TRBJ2-1; D might be TRBD2 (5 bases). There are 14 residues in the CDR3. Germline V gene sequence: CDR1 SGHAT, CDR2 FQNNGV. V gave up 1 base and J gave up 10 bases, with 14 bases separating them. The CDR3 region has the DNA TGTGCCAGCAGCTTAGTCCGGGCTAGCTACGAGCAGTTCTTC. It specifies CASSLVRASYEQFF.

This clonotype has a single count. V gene TRBV12-3 or TRBV12-4 combines with J gene TRBJ2-3; D is unclear. The CDR3 has 14 residues. The V end lost 5 bases, the J end lost 4 bases, and 13 bases lay between the germline ends. The CDR3 DNA reads as TGTGCCAGCAGTCCCACAGTAGTTGCAGATACGCAGTATTTT. Its protein product is CASSPTVVADTQYF.

V is TRBV6-2 or TRBV6-3 and J is TRBJ2-6; D is ambiguous. Germline CDR1 reads MNHEY; CDR2 reads SVGEGT. The CDR3 has 14 amino acids. Trimming shortened V by 5 bases and J by 1 base, and 6 bases separated the two germline ends. CDR3 in amino acids: CASSTTSGANVLTF. In DNA, the CDR3 is TGTGCCAGCAGTACAACGTCTGGGGCCAACGTCCTGACTTTC.

This chain joins TRBV6-2 or TRBV6-3 and TRBJ2-2; 8 bases map to TRBD2. Unmatched junction bases numbered 6, after V lost 4 bases and J lost 5 bases. From germline, CDR1 is MNHEY and CDR2 SVGEGT. CDR3 length equals 15 residues. The CDR3 is CASSWFGGGTGELFF. CDR3 sequence (DNA): TGTGCCAGCAGTTGGTTCGGGGGGGGAACCGGGGAGCTGTTTTTT.